This TCR beta chain was captured by sequencing in a study of T-cell memory formation after mild COVID-19. Looking at the study overall: The study found TCR clusters largely donor specific.

Remarks on this clonotype: The antigen is not known.

Study-level findings and limits: Pre-infection memory showed some responding clones, and this suggested that cross-reactive memory joined.

Via MiXCR, TCRdb re-called the 5' RACE reads, giving one row per CDR3 protein. The sample gives about 350,000 distinct CDR3 sequences, roughly 15% of which show up once; about 20% is in the top ten. Per germline, CDR1 SGDLS and CDR2 YYNGEE. The CDR3 length is 15 residues. Trimming took 3 bases from V and 0 from J, leaving 11 bases between them. Sequenced input: PBMCs or a T cell subset sorted from them (not recorded which). The chain is built from TRBV9 and TRBJ2-3; tentatively, D is TRBD2 (5 bases). This receptor was taken from a man younger than 35 who had mild COVID-19 (a few samples of this study predate the infection). Cell type and time point are not known. As DNA, the CDR3 is TGTGCCAGCAGCGGGCGGGCGATCAGCACAGATACGCAGTATTTT. Its protein product is CASSGRAISTDTQYF.